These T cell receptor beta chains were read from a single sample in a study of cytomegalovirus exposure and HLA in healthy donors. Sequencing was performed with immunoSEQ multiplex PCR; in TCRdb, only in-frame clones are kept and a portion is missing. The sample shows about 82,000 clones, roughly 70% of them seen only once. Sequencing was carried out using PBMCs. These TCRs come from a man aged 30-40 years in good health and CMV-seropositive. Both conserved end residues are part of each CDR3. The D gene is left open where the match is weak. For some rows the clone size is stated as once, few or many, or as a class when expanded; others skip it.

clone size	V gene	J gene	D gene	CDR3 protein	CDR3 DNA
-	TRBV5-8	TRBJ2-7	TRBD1	CASSFGGGQGSYEQYF	TGTGCCAGCAGCTTCGGAGGTGGACAGGGCTCCTACGAGCAGTACTTC
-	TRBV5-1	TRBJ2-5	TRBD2	CASSFGGAEIQETQYF	TGCGCCAGCAGCTTCGGGGGGGCGGAGATCCAAGAGACCCAGTACTTC
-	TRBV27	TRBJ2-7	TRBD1	CASSGPGTGNEQYF	TGTGCCAGCAGTGGACCCGGGACAGGAAATGAGCAGTACTTC
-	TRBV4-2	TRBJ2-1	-	CASSQETSEQFF	TGTGCCAGCAGCCAAGAGACATCAGAGCAGTTCTTC
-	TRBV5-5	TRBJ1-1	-	CASSVMNTEAFF	TGTGCCAGCAGCGTCATGAACACTGAAGCTTTCTTT
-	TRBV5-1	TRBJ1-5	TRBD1	CASSRTGGEYQPQHF	TGCGCCAGCAGCCGGACAGGGGGCGAATATCAGCCCCAGCATTTT
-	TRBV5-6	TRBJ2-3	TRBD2	CASSSTSGSTDTQYF	TGTGCCAGCAGCTCGACTAGCGGAAGCACAGATACGCAGTATTTT
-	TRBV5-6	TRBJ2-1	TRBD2	CASSEIAGRGEQFF	TGTGCCAGCAGCGAAATAGCGGGTCGGGGAGAGCAGTTCTTC
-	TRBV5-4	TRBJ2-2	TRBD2	CASSPSTSGGTGELFF	TGTGCCAGCAGCCCATCGACTAGCGGGGGGACCGGGGAGCTGTTTTTT
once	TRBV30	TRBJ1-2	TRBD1	CARSRGKNYGYTF	TGTGCCCGGAGCAGGGGGAAGAACTATGGCTACACCTTC
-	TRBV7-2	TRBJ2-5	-	CASSFQTGETQYF	TGTGCCAGCAGCTTCCAGACTGGGGAGACCCAGTACTTC
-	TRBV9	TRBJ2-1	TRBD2	CASSVGPSGSSYNEQFF	TGTGCCAGCAGCGTAGGCCCTAGCGGGAGTTCCTACAATGAGCAGTTCTTC
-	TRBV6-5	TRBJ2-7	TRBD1	CASSYYSGQGDYEQYF	TGTGCCAGCAGTTACTACTCGGGACAGGGGGACTACGAGCAGTACTTC
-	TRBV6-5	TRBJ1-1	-	CASSRGQDAEAFF	TGTGCCAGCAGTCGAGGGCAGGATGCTGAAGCTTTCTTT
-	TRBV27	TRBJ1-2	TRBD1	CASSLRTGATNYGYTF	TGTGCCAGCAGTTTAAGGACAGGGGCGACTAACTATGGCTACACCTTC
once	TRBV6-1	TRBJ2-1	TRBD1	CASSGLPGTGYNEQFF	TGTGCCAGCAGTGGACTACCCGGGACAGGGTACAATGAGCAGTTCTTC
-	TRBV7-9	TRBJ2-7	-	CASSLNFGEQYF	TGTGCCAGCAGCCTAAACTTCGGCGAGCAGTACTTC
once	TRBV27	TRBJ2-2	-	CASSLTRQSYTNTGELFF	TGTGCCAGCAGTCTCACTCGACAGTCATATACGAACACCGGGGAGCTGTTTTTT
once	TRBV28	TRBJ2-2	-	CASSSGTGELFF	TGTGCCAGCAGCTCCGGCACCGGGGAGCTGTTTTTT
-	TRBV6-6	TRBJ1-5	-	CASSAGEGGGQPQNF	TGTGCCAGCAGCGCAGGGGAGGGTGGTGGTCAGCCCCAGAATTTT
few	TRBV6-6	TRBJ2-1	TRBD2	CASSQTSDEQFF	TGTGCCAGCAGCCAGACTAGCGATGAGCAGTTCTTC
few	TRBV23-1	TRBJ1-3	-	CASSQGPGNGNTIYF	TGCGCCAGCAGTCAGGGTCCAGGGAACGGAAACACCATATATTTT
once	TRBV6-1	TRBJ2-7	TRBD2	CASSVAGALREQYF	TGTGCCAGCAGTGTAGCGGGAGCATTGCGGGAGCAGTACTTC
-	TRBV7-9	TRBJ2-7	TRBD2	CASSLSRSGTAEQYF	TGTGCCAGCAGCTTGTCTCGGAGCGGGACCGCCGAGCAGTACTTC
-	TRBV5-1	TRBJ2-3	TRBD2	CASTLLRASGGSDTQYF	TGCGCCAGCACCTTACTCCGGGCTAGCGGGGGATCAGATACGCAGTATTTT
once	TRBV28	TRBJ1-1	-	CASSSLETGGNTEAFF	TGTGCCAGCAGTTCCCTGGAAACCGGGGGGAACACTGAAGCTTTCTTT
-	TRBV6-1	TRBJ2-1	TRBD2	CASVPSGYNEQFF	TGTGCCAGCGTCCCTAGCGGATACAATGAGCAGTTCTTC
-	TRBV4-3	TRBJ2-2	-	CASSQDWGSGGTGELFF	TGCGCCAGCAGCCAAGATTGGGGAAGCGGAGGGACCGGGGAGCTGTTTTTT
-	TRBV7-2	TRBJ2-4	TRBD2	CASSLATGRGNIQYF	TGTGCCAGCAGCTTAGCGACCGGGAGGGGAAACATTCAGTACTTC
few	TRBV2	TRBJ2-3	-	CASKSSTDTQYF	TGTGCCAGCAAGAGCAGCACAGATACGCAGTATTTT
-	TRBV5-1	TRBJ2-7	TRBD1	CASSLGDRPTGGYEQYF	TGCGCCAGCAGCTTGGGGGACAGGCCTACCGGGGGATACGAGCAGTACTTC
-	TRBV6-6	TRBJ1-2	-	CASSYSRQNGYTF	TGTGCCAGCAGTTACTCGAGACAAAATGGCTACACCTTC
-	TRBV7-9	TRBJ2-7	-	CASSLVGRSRYEQYF	TGTGCCAGCAGCTTAGTGGGGAGAAGTCGCTACGAGCAGTACTTC
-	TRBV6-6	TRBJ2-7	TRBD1	CASSAGTGTYEQYF	TGTGCCAGCAGTGCCGGGACAGGGACCTACGAGCAGTACTTC
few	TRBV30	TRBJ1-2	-	CASDLGGNYTF	TGTGCCTCTGACCTGGGAGGTAACTACACCTTC
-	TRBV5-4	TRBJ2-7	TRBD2	CASSPGTSGRPYEQYF	TGTGCCAGCAGCCCTGGGACTAGCGGGCGCCCCTACGAGCAGTACTTC
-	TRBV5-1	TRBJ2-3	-	CASSPGLVTDTQYF	TGCGCCAGCAGCCCCGGACTGGTCACAGATACGCAGTATTTT
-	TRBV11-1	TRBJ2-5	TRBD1	CASSLPDRGETQYF	TGTGCCAGCAGCTTACCGGACAGGGGAGAGACCCAGTACTTC
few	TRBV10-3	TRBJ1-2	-	CATSAGTEDGYTF	TGTGCCACCTCAGCCGGAACTGAGGATGGCTACACCTTC
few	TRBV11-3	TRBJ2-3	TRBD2	CASSRGGDTQYF	TGTGCCAGCAGTCGGGGGGGAGATACGCAGTATTTT
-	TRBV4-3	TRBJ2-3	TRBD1	CASSPKGQLPSAYF	TGCGCCAGCAGCCCGAAGGGACAGCTCCCTTCGGCGTATTTT
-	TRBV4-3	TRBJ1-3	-	CASSQETGTGNTIYF	TGCGCCAGCAGCCAAGAAACAGGGACTGGAAACACCATATATTTT
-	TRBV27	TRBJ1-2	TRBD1	CGPMRTGSILNYGYTF	TGTGGCCCGATGAGGACAGGGTCCATCTTGAACTATGGCTACACCTTC
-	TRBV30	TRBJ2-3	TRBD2	CAWTSGVTNTQYF	TGTGCCTGGACTAGCGGGGTCACGAATACGCAGTATTTT
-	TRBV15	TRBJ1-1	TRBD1	CATSRDRGGGQAFF	TGTGCCACCAGCAGAGATCGAGGAGGGGGCCAAGCTTTCTTT
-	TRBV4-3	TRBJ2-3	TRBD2	CASSQEWSSGITDTQYF	TGCGCCAGCAGCCAAGAGTGGTCTAGCGGGATCACAGATACGCAGTATTTT
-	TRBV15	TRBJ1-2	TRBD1	CATSREGDRGYGYTF	TGTGCCACCAGCAGAGAAGGGGACAGGGGATATGGCTACACCTTC